These 28 T cell receptor beta chains were sequenced from one sample in a study of regulatory and conventional T cells in breast cancer (dated by TCRdb to the mid-2010s). The library was prepared using PCR. The sample was run on an Illumina MiSeq. TCRdb trimmed public reads at Q25 via fastp, called clones via MiXCR and kept in-frame beta chains. Duplicate CDR3 protein sequences are folded into a single record with the most common DNA and genes. Recorded for this sample are 1,100 or so distinct CDR3 sequences; less than 30% of them occurred a single time. Under 25% of the sample lies in the top ten. The sample taken for sequencing was conventional T cells from blood. Source of these receptors: a female donor with breast cancer.

In its sample, this clonotype ranks as medium-sized. The chain joins TRBV7-3 to TRBJ2-4; D uncertain. The CDR3 covers 13 residues. Per germline, CDR1 SGHTA and CDR2 FQGTGA. Between the trimmed V and J ends, which lost 2 bases and 5 bases, there was a span of 7 bases. The CDR3 region has the DNA TGTGCCAGCAGCTTACGGTCACAAAACATTCAGTACTTC. Its translation: CASSLRSQNIQYF.

This clonotype is medium-sized in the sample. The rearrangement joins TRBV6-1 to TRBJ2-3; 7 nucleotides agree with TRBD1. CDR1 MNHNS and CDR2 SASEGT come from the germline V gene. V trimming: 6 bases; J trimming: 0 bases; junction bases outside the gene matches: 15. CDR3 length equals 18 residues. The CDR3 protein is CASRTPPLGQASTDTQYF. Written as DNA, the CDR3 is TGTGCCAGCAGGACGCCCCCACTCGGACAGGCTAGCACAGATACGCAGTATTTT.

This clonotype is medium-sized (0.01 to 0.1%) by share. The gene calls are TRBV7-9 and TRBJ1-1; D call uncertain. The CDR3 has 14 residues. CDR1 is SEHNR and CDR2 is FQNEAQ in the germline V gene (reference sequence). With 5 bases removed from V and 5 bases from J, the gap between germline ends came to 15 bases. In DNA form, the CDR3 reads TGTGCCAGCAGCCGCTCAGTTGGGAAGACTGAAGCTTTCTTT. Protein: CASSRSVGKTEAFF.

Points on this clonotype: A single base separates this from a much larger clone, so it may be a read error. The rearrangement uses TRBV18 and TRBJ1-3; D gene uncertain. Germline V gives CDR1 KGHSH, CDR2 LQKENI. The CDR3 length is 15 residues. CDR3 region: CASPPPNSYRNTIYF. CDR3 bases: TGTGCCAGCCCACCACCGAATAGCTACCGAAACACCATATATTTT.

As regards this clonotype: The junction and the germline gene differ at one end; a read error may be behind it. This chain uses TRBV30 with TRBJ2-7; unclear D gene. The CDR3 has 15 residues. Germline V gene sequence: CDR1 GTSNPN, CDR2 SVGIG (reference sequence). For the CDR3, the DNA is TGTGCCTGGAGAGAAGGATTTTCGGGCACCTACGAGCAGTGCTTC. Encoded protein: CAWREGFSGTYEQCF. Drawing the rest from reference TRBV30 and TRBJ2-7, the complete variable domain is SQTIHQWPATLVQPVGSPLSLECTVEGTSNPNLYWYRQAAGRGLQLLFYSVGIGQISSEVPQNLSASRPQDRQFILSSKKLLLSDSGFYLCAWREGFSGTYEQCFGPGTRLTVT.

Concerning this clonotype itself: This may be a read error, as it is one base from a much larger clone. The rearrangement uses TRBV5-1 and TRBJ2-5, with D possibly TRBD2 on 5 matching bases. Trimming took 0 bases from V and 4 from J, leaving 16 bases between them. CDR1 is SGHRS and CDR2 is YFSETQ in the germline V gene. The CDR3 covers 16 residues. The CDR3 spells CASSLAGEGILETQYF. The CDR3 nucleotides are TGCGCCAGCAGCTTGGCCGGCGAGGGTATTCTAGAGACCCAGTACTTC.

This clonotype is hyperexpanded within its sample. The chain joins TRBV30 to TRBJ1-2; the D gene is possibly TRBD1 (5 bases). The CDR3 extends over 12 amino acids. Trimming cost V 7 bases and J 8 bases, with 17 bases left between them. Germline V gives CDR1 GTSNPN, CDR2 SVGIG (reference sequence). Here the CDR3 DNA reads TGTGCCTCCTCCTGGGGCAGTATGGGCTACACCTTC. It yields the protein CASSWGSMGYTF.

This clonotype rates as medium-sized. The chain uses TRBV29-1 and TRBJ1-1; no definite D call. The germline V gene has CDR1 SQVTM and CDR2 ANQGSEA. Deletions cut 6 bases from V and 1 base from J, with 12 bases between. This CDR3 is 13 amino acids long. The CDR3 sequence: CSVEKGGNTEAFF. In DNA, the CDR3 is TGCAGCGTGGAGAAGGGCGGGAACACTGAAGCTTTCTTT.

In its sample, this clonotype was seen once. This sequence joins TRBV5-1 and TRBJ1-2, with D unclear. The V gene lost 5 bases and the J gene lost 3 bases, with 32 bases spanning the gap. The CDR3 is made up of 20 amino acids. Germline CDR1 is SGHRS and CDR2 is YFSETQ. The CDR3: CASSFGYRRVRSELDYGYTF. The DNA of the CDR3 is TGCGCCAGCAGTTTCGGTTACCGACGGGTCCGGAGCGAGTTAGACTATGGCTACACCTTC.

By frequency in the sample, this clonotype is large. The rearrangement uses TRBV30 and TRBJ2-5, with D tentatively TRBD2 (5 bases). The CDR3 is 12 amino acids. Per germline, CDR1 GTSNPN and CDR2 SVGIG (reference sequence). The V end was cut by 0 bases, the J end by 5 bases, with 7 bases between. The CDR3 loop reads CAWSVGGETQYF. CDR3 DNA: TGTGCCTGGAGTGTAGGCGGGGAGACCCAGTACTTC.

By sample share, this clonotype is medium-sized. The rearrangement uses TRBV6-1 and TRBJ1-2; D may be TRBD1 (5 bases). Germline values: CDR1 MNHNS, CDR2 SASEGT. The CDR3 sequence is 15 residues long. Trimming left V 7 bases short and J 8 bases short, with 23 bases between. Here the CDR3 reads CASNSIPGRENGYTF. In DNA form, the CDR3 reads TGTGCCAGCAACTCGATCCCTGGCAGGGAAAACGGCTACACCTTC.

Relative to its sample, this clonotype is large. The genes are TRBV5-1 and TRBJ2-3; 7 nucleotides align to TRBD1. V trimming: 4 bases; J trimming: 0 bases; junction bases outside the gene matches: 8. The CDR3 covers 16 residues. CDR1 SGHRS and CDR2 YFSETQ come from the germline V gene. CDR3 bases: TGCGCCAGCAGCATCGAGAACAGGGGAAGCACAGATACGCAGTATTTT. It codes for CASSIENRGSTDTQYF.

The chain joins TRBV20-1 to TRBJ2-5; 8 nucleotides agree with TRBD1. The CDR3 is 12 residues long. Germline V gene data show CDR1 as DFQATT and CDR2 as SNEGSKA (reference sequence). The DNA for the CDR3 is TGCCGTGTTCAACAGGGGGTCGAAACCCAGTACTTC. It encodes CRVQQGVETQYF.

As for this clonotype: A much larger clonotype is one base distant, so this may be a read error. This sequence joins TRBV30 and TRBJ1-1; the D gene is possibly TRBD1 (6 bases). This CDR3 is 13 amino acids long. CDR1 and CDR2 from the germline V gene are GTSNPN and SVGIG (reference sequence). Trimming left V 1 base short and J 5 bases short, with 11 bases between. Here the CDR3 reads CAWSAHRETEAFF. The CDR3 DNA reads TGTGCCTGGAGTGCTCACAGGGAGACTGAAGCTTTCTTT.

The V gene is TRBV3-1, the J gene TRBJ2-3, with 7 positions matching TRBD2. This CDR3 comprises 14 residues. Germline V gene sequence: CDR1 LGHDT, CDR2 YNNKEL (reference sequence). Trimming took 1 base from V and 6 from J; bases not matched to a gene: 4. CDR3 nucleotides: TGTGCCAGCAGCCAAGGAGCGGGGTTCGATACGCAGTATTTT. It specifies CASSQGAGFDTQYF.

In regard to this clonotype: A much larger clone lies a single base off, so this may be a read error. This sequence joins TRBV20-1 and TRBJ2-1; the match to TRBD1 covers 7 bases. The CDR3 is 16 residues long. Germline values: CDR1 DFQATT, CDR2 SNEGSKA (reference sequence). V was clipped by 3 bases and J by 2 bases; unmatched bases: 10. CDR3: CSAREPGTVAYNEQFF. Here the CDR3 DNA reads TGCAGTGCTAGGGAACCCGGGACAGTAGCCTACAATGAGCAGTTCTTC.

This clonotype was detected ten times or more. The CDR3 sequence is CASSFRPLATNEKLFF. Here the CDR3 DNA reads TGTGCCAGCAGCTTTCGACCTCTTGCAACTAATGAAAAACTGTTTTTT. The chain joins TRBV7-2 to TRBJ1-4; D is unresolved. This CDR3 is built from 16 residues. Trimming removed 3 bases from V and 0 bases from J, with 11 bases in between. Germline loops: CDR1 SGHTA, CDR2 FQGNSA.

This clonotype was detected a few times. The chain has TRBV30 and TRBJ1-2; the D is unclear. The germline CDR1 and CDR2 sequences are GTSNPN and SVGIG (reference sequence). V lost 2 bases and J lost 8, with 15 bases in between. CDR3 length equals 13 residues. In nucleotides, the CDR3 is TGTGCCTGGAGTAAACCGGGAGGGCAGGGCTACACCTTC. It yields the protein CAWSKPGGQGYTF.

The chain joins TRBV7-2 to TRBJ2-7, with unresolved D. The germline gives CDR1 SGHTA, CDR2 FQGNSA. Trimming cost V 7 bases and J 0 bases, with 13 bases left between them. This CDR3 contains 14 residues. DNA of the CDR3: TGTGCCAGCAACCCTTCAGTAGCCTCCTACGAGCAGTACTTC. Its translation: CASNPSVASYEQYF.

By its share, this clonotype is medium-sized (0.01 to 0.1%). The J gene is TRBJ1-1, the V gene TRBV19; TRBD1 matches 8 bases. CDR1 and CDR2 (germline): LNHDA, SQIVND (reference sequence). This CDR3 spans 13 amino acids. V was pared by 7 bases and J by 8 bases, with 9 bases of the junction left unmatched. Written as DNA, the CDR3 is TGTGCCAGTACAAGGGGACAGGTACCCGAAGCTTTCTTT. It translates to CASTRGQVPEAFF.

This clonotype is labeled as large (0.1 to 1%). The chain joins TRBV7-9 to TRBJ2-3, with TRBD2 matching over 8 bases. The CDR3 runs to 17 residues. J lost 3 bases, V lost 1 base, and 9 bases had no gene match. The germline gives CDR1 SEHNR, CDR2 FQNEAQ (reference sequence). The CDR3 region is CASSLDSYQRGTDTQYF. CDR3 coding DNA: TGTGCCAGCAGCTTAGACTCATACCAGCGGGGGACAGATACGCAGTATTTT.

A word on this clonotype: This CDR3 is missing its conserved last phenylalanine or tryptophan, likely due to a read error. The V and J genes are TRBV6-4 and TRBJ2-3; 7 bases agree with TRBD1. CDR3 size: 16 residues. Germline V lookup: CDR1 MRHNA, CDR2 SNTAGT. The CDR3 bases are TGCGCCAGCAGTCTCGAGTGGGACAGTAGCACAGATACGCAGTATTCT. Protein sequence: CASSLEWDSSTDTQYS.

In DNA form, the CDR3 reads TGTGCCAGCAGCAGAAAGTGCCCTGGGGGAGATACGCAGTATTTT. This encodes CASSRKCPGGDTQYF. The chain combines TRBV21-1 with TRBJ2-3; TRBD2 reflects the table's D call only, with no check against the DNA. TRBV21-1 is a pseudogene segment. This CDR3 contains 15 residues.

As concerns this clonotype: Given a much more abundant clone one base away, this may be a read error. V gene TRBV6-5 combines with J gene TRBJ2-6, with 7 bases matching TRBD1. With V trimmed by 2 bases and J by 0 bases, 4 bases remained unmatched. CDR1 is MNHEY and CDR2 is SVGAGI in the germline V gene. This CDR3 is 17 amino acids long. In DNA form, the CDR3 reads TGTGCCAGCAGTTACGCAACAGGGGTCTCTGGGGCCAACGTCCTGACTTTC. Amino acids: CASSYATGVSGANVLTF.

The V call is TRBV7-3, the J call TRBJ2-1; 10 bases match TRBD2. The junction had 9 bases not matched to a gene; V was cut back by 6 bases and J by 7 bases. The germline V gene has CDR1 SGHTA and CDR2 FQGTGA. The CDR3 is made up of 15 amino acids. This CDR3 is CASRRSGGTENEQFF. As DNA, the CDR3 is TGTGCCAGCAGACGTAGCGGGGGGACGGAGAATGAGCAGTTCTTC. Filled out from reference TRBV7-3 and TRBJ2-1, the complete variable domain reads GAGVSQTPSNKVTEKGKYVELRCDPISGHTALYWYRQSLGQGPEFLIYFQGTGAADDSGLPNDRFFAVRPEGSVSTLKIQRTERGDSAVYLCASRRSGGTENEQFFGPGTRLTVL.

This clonotype is medium-sized by share. The rearrangement joins TRBV7-2 to TRBJ2-5; TRBD1 or TRBD2 may be the D gene (5 bases each). The V gene lost 5 bases and the J gene lost 5 bases, with 18 bases spanning the gap. The germline gives CDR1 SGHTA, CDR2 FQGNSA. CDR3 size: 15 residues. The CDR3 protein is CASSGTGTNGETQYF. Here the CDR3 DNA reads TGTGCCAGCAGCGGAACCGGGACCAACGGGGAGACCCAGTACTTC. The full variable domain, completed using reference TRBV7-2 and TRBJ2-5, is GAGVSQSPSNKVTEKGKDVELRCDPISGHTALYWYRQSLGQGLEFLIYFQGNSAPDKSGLPSDRFSAERTGGSVSTLTIQRTQQEDSAVYLCASSGTGTNGETQYFGPGTRLLVL.

This clonotype is large in the sample. The chain is built from TRBV3-1 and TRBJ2-7; TRBD2 is a possible D gene (6 bases). In germline, CDR1 is LGHDT, CDR2 YNNKEL (reference sequence). The CDR3 consists of 18 residues. Trimming shortened V by 1 base and J by 2 bases, and 21 bases separated the two germline ends. CDR3 bases: TGTGCCAGCAGCCAAGGGGATCGGAGGGCCTGGACGCCCTACGAGCAGTACTTC. This encodes CASSQGDRRAWTPYEQYF.

This clonotype was observed many times. The chain has TRBV15 and TRBJ1-4, with unresolved D. Germline V gene sequence: CDR1 LNHNV, CDR2 YYDKDF (reference sequence). The V and J ends lost 6 bases and 0 bases respectively, with 11 bases between them. The CDR3 sequence is 15 residues long. This chain's CDR3 is CATRGRSTTNEKLFF. The DNA for the CDR3 is TGTGCCACCAGGGGCCGATCAACAACTAATGAAAAACTGTTTTTT.